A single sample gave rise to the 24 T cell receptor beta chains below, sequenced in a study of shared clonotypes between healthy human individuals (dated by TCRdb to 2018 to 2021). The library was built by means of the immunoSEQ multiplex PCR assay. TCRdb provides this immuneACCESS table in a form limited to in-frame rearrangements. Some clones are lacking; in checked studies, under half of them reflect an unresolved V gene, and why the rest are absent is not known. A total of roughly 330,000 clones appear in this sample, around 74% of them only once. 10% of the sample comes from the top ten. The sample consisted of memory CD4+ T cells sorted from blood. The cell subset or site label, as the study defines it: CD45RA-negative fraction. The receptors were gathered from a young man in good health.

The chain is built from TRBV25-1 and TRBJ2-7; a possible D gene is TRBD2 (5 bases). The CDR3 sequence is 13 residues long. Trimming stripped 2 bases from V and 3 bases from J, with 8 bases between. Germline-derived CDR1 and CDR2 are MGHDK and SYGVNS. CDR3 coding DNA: TGTGCCAGCAGTGAAGTAGACTACTACGAGCAGTACTTC. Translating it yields CASSEVDYYEQYF.

The DNA for the CDR3 is TGCAGCGTTGCATCGGGGGCGCAGGGCTACACCTTC. Protein: CSVASGAQGYTF. The rearrangement joins TRBV29-1 to TRBJ1-2, with a tentative D call TRBD1 (6 bases). The V gene lost 4 bases and the J gene lost 8 bases, with 14 bases spanning the gap. Germline V gene sequence: CDR1 SQVTM, CDR2 ANQGSEA. The CDR3 spans 12 residues.

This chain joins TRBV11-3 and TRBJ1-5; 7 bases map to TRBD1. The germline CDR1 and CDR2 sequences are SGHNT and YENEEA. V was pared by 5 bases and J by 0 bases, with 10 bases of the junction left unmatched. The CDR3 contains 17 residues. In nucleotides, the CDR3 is TGTGCCAGCAGCGGAACCGGGACAGATTATAGCAATCAGCCCCAGCATTTT. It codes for CASSGTGTDYSNQPQHF.

The CDR3 coding sequence is TGTGCCAGCAGCTTTTCCAGTGGGAGATCCCAAGAGACCCAGTACTTC. The encoded protein is CASSFSSGRSQETQYF. The rearrangement links TRBV5-4 to TRBJ2-5; perhaps TRBD2 as D (5 bases). Trimming stripped 2 bases from V and 1 base from J, with 15 bases between. Germline CDR1 SGHNT, CDR2 YYREEE (reference sequence). This CDR3 spans 16 amino acids.

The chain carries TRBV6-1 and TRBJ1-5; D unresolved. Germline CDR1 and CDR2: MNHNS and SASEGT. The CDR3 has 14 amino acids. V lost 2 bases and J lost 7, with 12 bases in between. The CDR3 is CASSESRADQPQHF. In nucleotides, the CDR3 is TGTGCCAGCAGTGAAAGTCGTGCAGACCAGCCCCAGCATTTT.

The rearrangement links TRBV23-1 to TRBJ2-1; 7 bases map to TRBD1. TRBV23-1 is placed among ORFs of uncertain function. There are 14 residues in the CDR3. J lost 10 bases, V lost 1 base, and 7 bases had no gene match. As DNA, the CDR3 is TGCGCCAGCAGTCAATGGGTGGACAGGCACGAGCAGTTCTTC. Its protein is CASSQWVDRHEQFF.

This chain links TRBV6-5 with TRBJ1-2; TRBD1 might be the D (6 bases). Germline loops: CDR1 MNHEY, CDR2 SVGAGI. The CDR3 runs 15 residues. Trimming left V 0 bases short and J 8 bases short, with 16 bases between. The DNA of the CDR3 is TGTGCCAGCAGTTACTCCCGGGACAACTCGAACGGCTACACCTTC. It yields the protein CASSYSRDNSNGYTF.

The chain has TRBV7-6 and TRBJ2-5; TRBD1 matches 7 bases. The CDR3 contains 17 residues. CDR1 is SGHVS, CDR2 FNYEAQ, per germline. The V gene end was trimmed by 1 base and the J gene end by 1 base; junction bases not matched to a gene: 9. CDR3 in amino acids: CASSLVVVRGTQETQYF. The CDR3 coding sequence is TGTGCCAGCAGCTTAGTAGTAGTCAGGGGGACCCAAGAGACCCAGTACTTC.

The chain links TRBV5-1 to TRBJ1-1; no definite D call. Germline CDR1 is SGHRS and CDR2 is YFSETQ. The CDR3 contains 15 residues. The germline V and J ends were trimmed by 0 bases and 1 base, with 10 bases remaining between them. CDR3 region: CASSLEPGANTEAFF. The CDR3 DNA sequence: TGCGCCAGCAGCTTGGAGCCAGGAGCGAACACTGAAGCTTTCTTT.

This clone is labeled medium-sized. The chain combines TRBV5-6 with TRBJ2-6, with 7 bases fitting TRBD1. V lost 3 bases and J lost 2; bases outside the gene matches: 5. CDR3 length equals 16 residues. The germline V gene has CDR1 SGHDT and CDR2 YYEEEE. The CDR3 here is CASSSIDRAGANVLTF. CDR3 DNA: TGTGCCAGCAGCTCGATCGACAGGGCTGGGGCCAACGTCCTGACTTTC.

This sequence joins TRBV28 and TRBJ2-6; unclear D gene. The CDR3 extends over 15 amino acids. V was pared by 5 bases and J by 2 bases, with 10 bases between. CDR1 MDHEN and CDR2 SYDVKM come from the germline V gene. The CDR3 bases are TGTGCCAGCAGTGGGATGGTGGCTGGGGCCAACGTCCTGACTTTC. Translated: CASSGMVAGANVLTF. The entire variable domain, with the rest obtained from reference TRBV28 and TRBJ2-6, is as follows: DVKVTQSSRYLVKRTGEKVFLECVQDMDHENMFWYRQDPGLGLRLIYFSYDVKMKEKGDIPEGYSVSREKKERFSLILESASTNQTSMYLCASSGMVAGANVLTFGAGSRLTVL.

The CDR3 reads CASSGQPGADTQYF. In DNA, the CDR3 is TGCGCCAGCAGCGGCCAGCCGGGGGCAGATACGCAGTATTTT. This rearrangement joins TRBV5-1 to TRBJ2-3; D might be TRBD2 (6 bases). This CDR3 is 14 amino acids long. V was cut by 4 bases and J by 4 bases, with 13 bases left in between. Germline CDR1 is SGHRS and CDR2 is YFSETQ.

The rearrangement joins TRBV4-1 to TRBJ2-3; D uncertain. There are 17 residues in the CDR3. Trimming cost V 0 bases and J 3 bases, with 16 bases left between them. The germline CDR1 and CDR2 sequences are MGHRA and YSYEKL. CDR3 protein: CASSQDPSSRVTDTQYF. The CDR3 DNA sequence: TGCGCCAGCAGCCAAGATCCCTCAAGCCGGGTAACAGATACGCAGTATTTT.

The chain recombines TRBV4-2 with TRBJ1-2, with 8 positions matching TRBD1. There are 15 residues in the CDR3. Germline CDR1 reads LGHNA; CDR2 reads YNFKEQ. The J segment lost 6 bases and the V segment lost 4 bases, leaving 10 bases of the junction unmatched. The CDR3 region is CASSPTRQGRNGYTF. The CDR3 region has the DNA TGTGCCAGCAGCCCGACCAGACAGGGGAGGAATGGCTACACCTTC.

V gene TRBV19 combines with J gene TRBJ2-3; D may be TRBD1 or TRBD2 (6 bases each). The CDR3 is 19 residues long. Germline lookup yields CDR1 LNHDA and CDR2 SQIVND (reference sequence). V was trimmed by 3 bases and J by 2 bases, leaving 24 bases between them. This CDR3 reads CASSIGSGVGAGPTDTQYF. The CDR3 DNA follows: TGTGCCAGTAGTATCGGTTCGGGAGTGGGGGCCGGGCCCACAGATACGCAGTATTTT.

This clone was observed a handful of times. The CDR3 loop reads CASRVTPTEEQYF. DNA for the CDR3: TGTGCCAGCAGAGTGACACCGACTGAGGAGCAGTACTTC. The chain carries TRBV6-1 and TRBJ2-5, with D unresolved. The CDR3 runs 13 residues. From germline, CDR1 is MNHNS and CDR2 SASEGT. Deletions cut 6 bases from V and 11 bases from J, with 19 bases between.

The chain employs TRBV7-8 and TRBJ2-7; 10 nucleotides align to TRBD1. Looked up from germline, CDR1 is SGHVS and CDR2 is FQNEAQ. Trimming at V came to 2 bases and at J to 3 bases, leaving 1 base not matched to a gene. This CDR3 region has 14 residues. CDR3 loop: CASSLRTGGYEQYF. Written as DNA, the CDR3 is TGTGCCAGCAGCTTAAGGACAGGGGGCTACGAGCAGTACTTC. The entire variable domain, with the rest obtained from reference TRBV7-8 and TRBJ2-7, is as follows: GAGVSQSPRYKVAKRGQDVALRCDPISGHVSLFWYQQALGQGPEFLTYFQNEAQLDKSGLPSDRFFAERPEGSVSTLKIQRTQQEDSAVYLCASSLRTGGYEQYFGPGTRLTVT.

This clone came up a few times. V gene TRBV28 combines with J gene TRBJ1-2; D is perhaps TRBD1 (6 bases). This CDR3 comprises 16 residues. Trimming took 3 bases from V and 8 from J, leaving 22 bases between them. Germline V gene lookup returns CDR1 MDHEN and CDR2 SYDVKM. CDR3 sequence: CASSFSGQQGARGYTF. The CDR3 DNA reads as TGTGCCAGCAGTTTTTCCGGACAGCAAGGGGCTCGCGGCTACACCTTC.

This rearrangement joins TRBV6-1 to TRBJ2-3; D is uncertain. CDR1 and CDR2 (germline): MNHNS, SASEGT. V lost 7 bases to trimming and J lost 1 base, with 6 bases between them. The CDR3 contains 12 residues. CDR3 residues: CASTQGTDTQYF. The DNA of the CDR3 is TGTGCCAGCACCCAGGGCACAGATACGCAGTATTTT.

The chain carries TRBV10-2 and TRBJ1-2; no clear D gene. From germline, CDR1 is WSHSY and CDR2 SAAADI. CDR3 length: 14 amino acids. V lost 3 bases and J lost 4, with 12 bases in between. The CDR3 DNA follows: TGCGCCAGCAGTGATTTGGATTCCCGCTATGGCTACACCTTC. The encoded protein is CASSDLDSRYGYTF.

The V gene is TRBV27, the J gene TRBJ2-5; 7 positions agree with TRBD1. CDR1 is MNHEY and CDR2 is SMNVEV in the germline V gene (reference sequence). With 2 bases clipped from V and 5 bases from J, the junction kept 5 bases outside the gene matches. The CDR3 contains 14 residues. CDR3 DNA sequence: TGTGCCAGCAGTTTAAGGGGGCAGAAGGAGACCCAGTACTTC. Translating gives CASSLRGQKETQYF.

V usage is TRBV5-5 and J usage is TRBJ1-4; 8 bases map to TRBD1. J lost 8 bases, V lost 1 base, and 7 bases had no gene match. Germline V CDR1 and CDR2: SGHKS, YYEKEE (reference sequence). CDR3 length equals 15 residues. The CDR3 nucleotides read TGTGCCAGCAGCTTGAAGGGCAGGGGGCGGGAAAAACTGTTTTTT. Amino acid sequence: CASSLKGRGREKLFF.

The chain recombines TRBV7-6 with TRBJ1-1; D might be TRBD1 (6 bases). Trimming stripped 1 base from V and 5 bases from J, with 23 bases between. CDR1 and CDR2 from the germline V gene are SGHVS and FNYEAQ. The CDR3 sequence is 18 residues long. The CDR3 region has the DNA TGTGCCAGCAGCTTAGTTGGGGCAGGGGATCGACGTAGGACTGAAGCTTTCTTT. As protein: CASSLVGAGDRRRTEAFF. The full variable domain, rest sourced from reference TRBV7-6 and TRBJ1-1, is GAGVSQSPRYKVTKRGQDVALRCDPISGHVSLYWYRQALGQGPEFLTYFNYEAQQDKSGLPNDRFSAERPEGSISTLTIQRTEQRDSAMYRCASSLVGAGDRRRTEAFFGQGTRLTVV.

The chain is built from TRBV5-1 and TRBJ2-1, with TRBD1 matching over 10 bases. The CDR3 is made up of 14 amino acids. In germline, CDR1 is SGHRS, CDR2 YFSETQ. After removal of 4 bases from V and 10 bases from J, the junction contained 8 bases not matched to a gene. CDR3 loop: CASSGGQGGYEQFF. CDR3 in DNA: TGCGCCAGCAGCGGCGGACAGGGGGGTTACGAGCAGTTCTTC.